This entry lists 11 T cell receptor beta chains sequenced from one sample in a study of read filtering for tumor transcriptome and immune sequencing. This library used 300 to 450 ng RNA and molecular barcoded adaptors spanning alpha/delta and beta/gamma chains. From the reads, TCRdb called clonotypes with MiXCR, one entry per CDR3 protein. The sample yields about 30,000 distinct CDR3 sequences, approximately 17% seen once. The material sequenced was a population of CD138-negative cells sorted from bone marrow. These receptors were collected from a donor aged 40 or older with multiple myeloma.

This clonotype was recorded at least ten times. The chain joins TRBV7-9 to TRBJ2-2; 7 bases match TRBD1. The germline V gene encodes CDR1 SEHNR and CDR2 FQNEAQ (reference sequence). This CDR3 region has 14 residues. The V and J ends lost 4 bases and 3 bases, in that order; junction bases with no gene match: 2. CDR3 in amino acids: CASSSTGHTGELFF. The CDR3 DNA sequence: TGTGCCAGCAGCTCGACAGGGCACACCGGGGAGCTGTTTTTT.

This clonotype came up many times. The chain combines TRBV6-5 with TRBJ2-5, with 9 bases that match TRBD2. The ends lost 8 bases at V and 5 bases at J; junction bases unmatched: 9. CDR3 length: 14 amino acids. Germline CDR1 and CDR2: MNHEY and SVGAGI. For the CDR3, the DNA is TGTGCCAGCCAAAGGCGGGGACTAGCTGAGACCCAGTACTTC. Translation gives CASQRRGLAETQYF.

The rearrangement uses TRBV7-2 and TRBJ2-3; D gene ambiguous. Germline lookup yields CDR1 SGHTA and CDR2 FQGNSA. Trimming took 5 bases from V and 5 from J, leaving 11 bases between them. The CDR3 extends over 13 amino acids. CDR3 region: CASSLGQVDTQYF. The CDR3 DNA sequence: TGTGCCAGCAGCCTAGGCCAAGTAGATACGCAGTATTTT. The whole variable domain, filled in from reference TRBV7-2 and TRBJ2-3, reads GAGVSQSPSNKVTEKGKDVELRCDPISGHTALYWYRQSLGQGLEFLIYFQGNSAPDKSGLPSDRFSAERTGGSVSTLTIQRTQQEDSAVYLCASSLGQVDTQYFGPGTRLTVL.

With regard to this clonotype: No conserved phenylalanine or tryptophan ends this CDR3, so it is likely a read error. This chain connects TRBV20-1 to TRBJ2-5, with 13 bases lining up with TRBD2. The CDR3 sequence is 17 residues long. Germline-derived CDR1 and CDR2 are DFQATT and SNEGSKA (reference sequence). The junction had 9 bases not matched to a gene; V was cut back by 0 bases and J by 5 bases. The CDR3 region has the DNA TGCAGTGCTAGAGATGCCCGGACTAGCGGGGGCGGTGAGACCCAGTACCTC. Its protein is CSARDARTSGGGETQYL.

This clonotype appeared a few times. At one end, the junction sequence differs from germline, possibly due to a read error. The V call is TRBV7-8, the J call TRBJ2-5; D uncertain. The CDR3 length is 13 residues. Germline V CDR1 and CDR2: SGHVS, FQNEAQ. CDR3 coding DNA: TGTGCCAGCGGCTTATGGTCTCGGGAGACCCAGTACTTC. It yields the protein CASGLWSRETQYF.

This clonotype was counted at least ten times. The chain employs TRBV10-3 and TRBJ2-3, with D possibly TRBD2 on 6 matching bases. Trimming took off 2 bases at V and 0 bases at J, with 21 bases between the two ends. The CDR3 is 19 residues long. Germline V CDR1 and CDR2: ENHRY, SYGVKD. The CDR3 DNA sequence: TGTGCCATCAGTGAGCCAGCGCGAGGGCGGGGACCTAGCACAGATACGCAGTATTTT. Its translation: CAISEPARGRGPSTDTQYF.

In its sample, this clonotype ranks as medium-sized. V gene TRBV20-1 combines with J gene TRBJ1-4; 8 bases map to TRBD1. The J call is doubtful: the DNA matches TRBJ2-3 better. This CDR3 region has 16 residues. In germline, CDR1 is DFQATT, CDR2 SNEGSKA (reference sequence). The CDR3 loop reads CSASSRAGGATDTQYF. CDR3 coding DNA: TGCAGTGCTAGTTCGAGGGCAGGGGGCGCGACAGATACGCAGTATTTT.

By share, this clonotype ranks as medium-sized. The CDR3 DNA follows: TGTGCCAGCAGTTTAGTCAGAAACACTGAAGCTTTCTTT. This codes for CASSLVRNTEAFF. The chain has TRBV28 and TRBJ1-1; D remains ambiguous. This CDR3 spans 13 amino acids. V was clipped by 2 bases and J by 2 bases, with 6 bases between them. The germline V gene has CDR1 MDHEN and CDR2 SYDVKM.

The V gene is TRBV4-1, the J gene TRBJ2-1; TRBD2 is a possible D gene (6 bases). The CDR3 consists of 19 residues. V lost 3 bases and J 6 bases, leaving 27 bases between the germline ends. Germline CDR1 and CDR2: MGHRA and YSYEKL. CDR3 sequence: CASSHIFSGTDRQGNEQFF. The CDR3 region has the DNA TGCGCCAGCAGCCATATTTTTTCGGGGACTGACCGTCAGGGCAATGAGCAGTTCTTC.

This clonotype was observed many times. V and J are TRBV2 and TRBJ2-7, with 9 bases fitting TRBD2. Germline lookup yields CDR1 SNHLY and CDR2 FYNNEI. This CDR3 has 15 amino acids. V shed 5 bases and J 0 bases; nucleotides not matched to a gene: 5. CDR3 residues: CASSWSSGNSYEQYF. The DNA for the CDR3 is TGTGCCAGCAGTTGGTCTAGCGGGAACTCCTACGAGCAGTACTTC. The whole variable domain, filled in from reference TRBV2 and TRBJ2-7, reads EPEVTQTPSHQVTQMGQEVILRCVPISNHLYFYWYRQILGQKVEFLVSFYNNEISEKSEIFDDQFSVERPDGSNFTLKIRSTKLEDSAMYFCASSWSSGNSYEQYFGPGTRLTVT.

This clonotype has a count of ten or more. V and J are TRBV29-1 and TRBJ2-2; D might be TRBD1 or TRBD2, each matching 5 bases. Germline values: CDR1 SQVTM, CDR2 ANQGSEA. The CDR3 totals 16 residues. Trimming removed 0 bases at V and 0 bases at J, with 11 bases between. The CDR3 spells CSVEERGRTNTGELFF. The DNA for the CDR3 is TGCAGCGTTGAAGAACGGGGCAGAACGAACACCGGGGAGCTGTTTTTT.